The sample holds many counts of the clone carrying this TCR beta chain. Its antigen is unidentified. TCRdb analysed the 5' RACE reads with MiXCR anew, one entry per CDR3 protein. The sample holds 250,000 to 400,000 distinct CDR3 sequences; approximately 10% are singletons and the top ten take around 10%. The data originate from a study of CD8 T cells in ankylosing spondylitis. Germline loops: CDR1 DFQATT, CDR2 SNEGSKA (reference sequence). CDR3 length equals 8 residues. Study-wide results and limits: Clones tied to disease were said to be significantly enriched in matched ankylosing spondylitis synovial fluid. Seemingly distinctive of ankylosing spondylitis blood was a TCR beta motif formed by eight highly homologous variants. With a CD8+ phenotype, disease-linked clones were relatively rare in peripheral blood. Some motif variants had been reported before (in reactive arthritis synovial fluid and blood).

The rearrangement links TRBV20-1 to TRBJ2-3; no firm D call. The sequenced sample was blood, either unsorted or a sorted T cell fraction (not recorded which). This clonotype originated in a female donor with ankylosing spondylitis or in good health (not recorded which). Here the CDR3 DNA reads TGCAGCACAGATACGCAGTATTTT. Its protein is CSTDTQYF.